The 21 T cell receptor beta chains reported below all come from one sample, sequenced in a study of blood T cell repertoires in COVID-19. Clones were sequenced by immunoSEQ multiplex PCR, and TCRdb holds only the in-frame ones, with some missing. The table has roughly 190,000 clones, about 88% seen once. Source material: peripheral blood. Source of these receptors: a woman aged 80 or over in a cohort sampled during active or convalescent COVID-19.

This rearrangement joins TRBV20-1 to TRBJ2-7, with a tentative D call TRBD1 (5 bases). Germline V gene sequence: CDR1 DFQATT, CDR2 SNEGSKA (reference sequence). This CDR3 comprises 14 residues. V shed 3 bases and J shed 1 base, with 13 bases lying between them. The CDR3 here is CSASPTDSSYEQYF. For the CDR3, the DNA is TGCAGTGCTAGTCCAACCGACAGTTCCTACGAGCAGTACTTC.

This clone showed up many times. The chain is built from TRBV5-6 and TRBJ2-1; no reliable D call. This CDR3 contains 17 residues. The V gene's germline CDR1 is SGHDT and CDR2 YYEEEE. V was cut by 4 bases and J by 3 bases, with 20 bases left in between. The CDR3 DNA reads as TGTGCCAGCAGCCTGAAGATGGTTGCGGTCCTCTACAATGAGCAGTTCTTC. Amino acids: CASSLKMVAVLYNEQFF.

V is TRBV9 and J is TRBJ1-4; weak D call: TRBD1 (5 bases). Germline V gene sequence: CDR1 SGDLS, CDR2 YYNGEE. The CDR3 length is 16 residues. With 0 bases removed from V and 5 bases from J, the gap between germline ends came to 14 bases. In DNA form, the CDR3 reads TGTGCCAGCAGCGTAGGGGGCGGCAGCGCGAATGAAAAACTGTTTTTT. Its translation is CASSVGGGSANEKLFF.

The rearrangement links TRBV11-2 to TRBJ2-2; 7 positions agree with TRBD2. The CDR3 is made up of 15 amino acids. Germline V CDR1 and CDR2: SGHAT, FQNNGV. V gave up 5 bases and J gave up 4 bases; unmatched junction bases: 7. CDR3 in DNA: TGTGCCAGCAGCCTTACCCCTAGCGGCACCGGGGAGCTGTTTTTT. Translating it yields CASSLTPSGTGELFF.

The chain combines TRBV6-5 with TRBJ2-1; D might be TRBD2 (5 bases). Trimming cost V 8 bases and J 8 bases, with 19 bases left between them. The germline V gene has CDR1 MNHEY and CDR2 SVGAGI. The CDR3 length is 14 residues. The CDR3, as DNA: TGTGCCAGCCACCAAGACACGGGGATGGATGAGCAGTTCTTC. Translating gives CASHQDTGMDEQFF.

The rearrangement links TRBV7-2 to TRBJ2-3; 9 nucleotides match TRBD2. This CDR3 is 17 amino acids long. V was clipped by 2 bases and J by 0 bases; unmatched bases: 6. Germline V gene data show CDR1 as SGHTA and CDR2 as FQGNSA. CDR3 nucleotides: TGTGCCAGCAGCTTAATCCGACTAGCGGCTAGCACAGATACGCAGTATTTT. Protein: CASSLIRLAASTDTQYF.

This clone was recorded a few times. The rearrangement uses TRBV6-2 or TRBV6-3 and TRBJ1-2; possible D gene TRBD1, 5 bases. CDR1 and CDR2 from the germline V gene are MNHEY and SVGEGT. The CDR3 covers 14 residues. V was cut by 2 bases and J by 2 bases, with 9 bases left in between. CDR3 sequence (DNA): TGTGCCAGCAGTTACGACAGCTTAAACTATGGCTACACCTTC. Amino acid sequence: CASSYDSLNYGYTF.

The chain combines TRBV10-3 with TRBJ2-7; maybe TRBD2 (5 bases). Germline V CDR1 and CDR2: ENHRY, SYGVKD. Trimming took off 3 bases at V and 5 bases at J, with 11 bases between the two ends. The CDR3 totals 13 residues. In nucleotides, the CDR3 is TGTGCCATCAGTGAATCTAGCTACCACGAGCAGTACGTC. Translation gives CAISESSYHEQYV.

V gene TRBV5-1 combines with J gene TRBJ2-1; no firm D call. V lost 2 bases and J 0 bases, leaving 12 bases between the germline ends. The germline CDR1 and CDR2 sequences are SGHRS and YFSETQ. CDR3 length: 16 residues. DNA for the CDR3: TGCGCCAGCAGCTTTCGCCGGGTGAGCTCCTACAATGAGCAGTTCTTC. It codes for CASSFRRVSSYNEQFF.

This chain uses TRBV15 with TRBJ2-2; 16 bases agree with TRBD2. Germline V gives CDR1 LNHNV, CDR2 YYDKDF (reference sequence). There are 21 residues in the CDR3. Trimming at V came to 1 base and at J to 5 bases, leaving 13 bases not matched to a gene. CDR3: CATSRAPGLAGGPGKTGELFF. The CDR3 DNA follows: TGTGCCACCAGCAGAGCCCCGGGACTAGCGGGAGGGCCCGGGAAAACCGGGGAGCTGTTTTTT.

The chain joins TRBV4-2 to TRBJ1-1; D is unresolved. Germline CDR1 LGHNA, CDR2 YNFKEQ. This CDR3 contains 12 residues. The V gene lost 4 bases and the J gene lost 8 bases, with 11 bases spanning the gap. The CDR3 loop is CASSRAGREAFF. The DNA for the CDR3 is TGTGCCAGCAGCCGAGCGGGCAGGGAAGCTTTCTTT.

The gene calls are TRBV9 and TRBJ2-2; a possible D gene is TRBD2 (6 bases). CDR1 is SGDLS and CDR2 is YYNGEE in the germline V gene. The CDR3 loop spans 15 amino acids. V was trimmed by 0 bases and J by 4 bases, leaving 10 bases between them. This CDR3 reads CASSVVVGGTGELFF. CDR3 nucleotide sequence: TGTGCCAGCAGCGTAGTGGTCGGGGGCACCGGGGAGCTGTTTTTT.

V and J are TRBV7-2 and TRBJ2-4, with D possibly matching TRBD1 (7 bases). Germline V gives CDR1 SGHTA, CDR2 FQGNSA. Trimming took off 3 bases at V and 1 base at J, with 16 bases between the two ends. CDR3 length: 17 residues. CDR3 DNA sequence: TGTGCCAGCAGCTTGTGGAGGGGGCATCGGGCCAAAAACATTCAGTACTTC. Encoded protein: CASSLWRGHRAKNIQYF.

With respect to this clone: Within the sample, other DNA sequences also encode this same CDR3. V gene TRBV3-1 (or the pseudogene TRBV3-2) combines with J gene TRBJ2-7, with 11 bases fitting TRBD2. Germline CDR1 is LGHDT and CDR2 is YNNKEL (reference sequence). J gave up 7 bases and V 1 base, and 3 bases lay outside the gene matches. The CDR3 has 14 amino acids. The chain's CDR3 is CASSQGLAGREQYF. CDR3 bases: TGTGCCAGCAGCCAAGGACTAGCGGGAAGGGAGCAGTACTTC.

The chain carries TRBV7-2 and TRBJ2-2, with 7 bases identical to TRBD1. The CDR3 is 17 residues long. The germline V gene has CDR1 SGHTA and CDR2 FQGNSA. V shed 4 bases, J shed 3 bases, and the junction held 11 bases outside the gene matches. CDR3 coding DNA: TGTGCCAGCAGCTCCGGTAGGGGGCGCAGGGACACCGGGGAGCTGTTTTTT. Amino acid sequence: CASSSGRGRRDTGELFF. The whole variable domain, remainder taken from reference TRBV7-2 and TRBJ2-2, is GAGVSQSPSNKVTEKGKDVELRCDPISGHTALYWYRQSLGQGLEFLIYFQGNSAPDKSGLPSDRFSAERTGGSVSTLTIQRTQQEDSAVYLCASSSGRGRRDTGELFFGEGSRLTVL.

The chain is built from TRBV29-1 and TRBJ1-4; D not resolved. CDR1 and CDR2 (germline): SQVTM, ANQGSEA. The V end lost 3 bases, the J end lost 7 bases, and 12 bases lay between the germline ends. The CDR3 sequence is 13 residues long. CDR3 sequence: CSVEHPGVEKLFF. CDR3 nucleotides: TGCAGCGTTGAGCACCCCGGGGTTGAAAAACTGTTTTTT.

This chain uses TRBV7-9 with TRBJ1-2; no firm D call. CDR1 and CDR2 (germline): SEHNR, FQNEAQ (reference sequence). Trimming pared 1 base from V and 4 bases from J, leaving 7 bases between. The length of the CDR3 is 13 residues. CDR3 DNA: TGTGCCAGCAGCTTAGATCAGGTCTATGGCTACACCTTC. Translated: CASSLDQVYGYTF.

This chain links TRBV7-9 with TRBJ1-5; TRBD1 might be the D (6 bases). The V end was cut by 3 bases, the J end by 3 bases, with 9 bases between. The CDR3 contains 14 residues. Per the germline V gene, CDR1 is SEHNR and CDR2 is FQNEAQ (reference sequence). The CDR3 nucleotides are TGTGCCAGCAGCTTGACAGGTATCAATCAGCCCCAGCATTTT. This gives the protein CASSLTGINQPQHF.

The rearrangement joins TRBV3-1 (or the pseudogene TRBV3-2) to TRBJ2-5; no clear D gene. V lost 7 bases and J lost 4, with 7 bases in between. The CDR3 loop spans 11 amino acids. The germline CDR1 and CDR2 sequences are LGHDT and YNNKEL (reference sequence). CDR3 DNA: TGTGCCAGCACGCCGGGAGAGACCCAGTACTTC. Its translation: CASTPGETQYF.

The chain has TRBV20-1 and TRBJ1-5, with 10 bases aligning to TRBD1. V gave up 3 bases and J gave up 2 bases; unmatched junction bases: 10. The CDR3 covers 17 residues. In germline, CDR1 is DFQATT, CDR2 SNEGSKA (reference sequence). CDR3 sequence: CSASRLIGTGGNQPQHF. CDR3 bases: TGCAGTGCTAGTCGGCTTATCGGGACAGGGGGCAATCAGCCCCAGCATTTT.

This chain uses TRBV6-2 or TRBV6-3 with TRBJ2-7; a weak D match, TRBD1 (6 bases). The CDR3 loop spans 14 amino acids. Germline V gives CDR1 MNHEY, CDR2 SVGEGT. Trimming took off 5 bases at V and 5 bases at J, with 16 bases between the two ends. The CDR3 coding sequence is TGTGCCAGCAGTGCTACAGGGAGAATCAACGAGCAGTACTTC. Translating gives CASSATGRINEQYF.